This T cell receptor (beta chain) was recovered during a study of T-cell memory formation after mild COVID-19. This clonotype occurred a few times. Its target is unknown. Study-level points and caveats: SARS-CoV-2 specificity of second-wave clones peaking day 37 was unconfirmed.

Germline V lookup: CDR1 SGHRS, CDR2 YFSETQ. This CDR3 region has 16 residues. V gave up 5 bases and J gave up 0 bases; unmatched junction bases: 8. Each CDR3 protein is one row after TCRdb ran MiXCR on the 5' RACE reads. The sample carries fewer than 250,000 distinct CDR3 sequences, 15% recorded once. This TCR derives from an adult woman who had mild COVID-19 (a few samples of this study predate the infection). Cell type and time point are not known. Sequenced: PBMCs or a T cell subset sorted from them (not recorded which). The chain employs TRBV5-1 and TRBJ1-5; TRBD1 matches 7 bases. The DNA of the CDR3 is TGCGCCAGCAGTCCCGGGACAGATAATAGCAATCAGCCCCAGCATTTT. This translates into CASSPGTDNSNQPQHF.